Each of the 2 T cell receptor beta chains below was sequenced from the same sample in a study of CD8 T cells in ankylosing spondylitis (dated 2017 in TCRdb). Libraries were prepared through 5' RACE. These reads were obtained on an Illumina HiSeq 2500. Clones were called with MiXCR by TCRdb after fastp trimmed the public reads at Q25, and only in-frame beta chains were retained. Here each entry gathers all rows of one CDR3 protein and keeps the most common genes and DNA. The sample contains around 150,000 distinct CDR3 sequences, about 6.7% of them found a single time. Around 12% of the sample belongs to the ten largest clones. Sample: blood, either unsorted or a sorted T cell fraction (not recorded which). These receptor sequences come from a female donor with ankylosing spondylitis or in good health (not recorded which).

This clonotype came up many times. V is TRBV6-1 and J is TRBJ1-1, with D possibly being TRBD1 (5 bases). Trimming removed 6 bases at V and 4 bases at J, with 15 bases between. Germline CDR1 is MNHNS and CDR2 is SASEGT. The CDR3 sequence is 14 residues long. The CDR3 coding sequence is TGTGCCAGCAGAGACGGTGGGGGGGGCACTGAAGCTTTCTTT. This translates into CASRDGGGGTEAFF.

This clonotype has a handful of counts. The CDR3 loop reads CASSYSKGNTEAFF. The CDR3 region has the DNA TGTGCCAGCAGTTACTCGAAGGGGAACACTGAAGCTTTCTTT. The gene calls are TRBV6-5 and TRBJ1-1; no clear D gene. V lost 0 bases and J 1 base, leaving 6 bases between the germline ends. The CDR3 extends over 14 amino acids. Germline CDR1 is MNHEY and CDR2 is SVGAGI.